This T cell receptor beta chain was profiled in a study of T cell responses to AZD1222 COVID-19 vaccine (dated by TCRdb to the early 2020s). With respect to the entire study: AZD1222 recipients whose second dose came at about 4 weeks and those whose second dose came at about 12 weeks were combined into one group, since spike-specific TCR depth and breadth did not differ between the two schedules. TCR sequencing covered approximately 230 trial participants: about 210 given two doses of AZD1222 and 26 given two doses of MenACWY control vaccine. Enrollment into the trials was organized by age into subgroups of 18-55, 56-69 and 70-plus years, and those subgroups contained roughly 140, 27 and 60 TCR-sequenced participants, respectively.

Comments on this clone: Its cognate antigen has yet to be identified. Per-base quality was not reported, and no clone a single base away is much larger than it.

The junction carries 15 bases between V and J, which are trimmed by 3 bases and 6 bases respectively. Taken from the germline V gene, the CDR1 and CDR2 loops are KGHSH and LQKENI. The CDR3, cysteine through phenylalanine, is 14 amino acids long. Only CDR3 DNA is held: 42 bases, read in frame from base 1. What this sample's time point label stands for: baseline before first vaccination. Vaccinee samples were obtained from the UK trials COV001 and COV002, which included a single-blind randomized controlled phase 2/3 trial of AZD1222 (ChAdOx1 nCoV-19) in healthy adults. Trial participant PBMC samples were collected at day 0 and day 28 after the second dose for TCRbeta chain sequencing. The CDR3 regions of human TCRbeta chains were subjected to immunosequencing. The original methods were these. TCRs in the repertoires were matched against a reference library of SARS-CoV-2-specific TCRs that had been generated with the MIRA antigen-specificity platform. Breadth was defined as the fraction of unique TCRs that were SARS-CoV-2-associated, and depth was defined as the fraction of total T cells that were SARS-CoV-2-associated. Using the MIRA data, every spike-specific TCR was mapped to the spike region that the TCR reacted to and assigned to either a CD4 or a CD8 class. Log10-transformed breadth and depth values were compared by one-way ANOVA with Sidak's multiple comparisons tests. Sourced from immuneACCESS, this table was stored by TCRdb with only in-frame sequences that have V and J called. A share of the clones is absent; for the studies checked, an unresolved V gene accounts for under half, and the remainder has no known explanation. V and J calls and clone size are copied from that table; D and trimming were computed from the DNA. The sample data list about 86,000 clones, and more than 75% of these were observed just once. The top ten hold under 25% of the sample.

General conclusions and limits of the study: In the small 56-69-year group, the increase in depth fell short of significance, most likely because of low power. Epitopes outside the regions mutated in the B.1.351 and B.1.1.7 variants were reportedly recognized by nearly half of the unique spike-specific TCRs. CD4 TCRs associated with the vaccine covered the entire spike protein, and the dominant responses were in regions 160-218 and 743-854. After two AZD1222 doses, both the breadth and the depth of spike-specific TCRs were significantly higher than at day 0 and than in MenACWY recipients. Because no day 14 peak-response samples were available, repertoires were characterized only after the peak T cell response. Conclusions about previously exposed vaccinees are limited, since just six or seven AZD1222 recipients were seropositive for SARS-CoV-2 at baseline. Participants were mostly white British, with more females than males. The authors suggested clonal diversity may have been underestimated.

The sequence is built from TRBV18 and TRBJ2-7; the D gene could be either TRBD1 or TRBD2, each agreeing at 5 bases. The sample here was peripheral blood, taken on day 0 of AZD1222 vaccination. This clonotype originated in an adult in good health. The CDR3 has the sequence CASSPGTPRGEQYF. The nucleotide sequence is TGTGCCAGCTCACCCGGGACCCCTCGGGGCGAGCAGTACTTC.